The TCR beta chain under discussion was sequenced for a study of siplizumab effects on memory and regulatory T cells. Study in general: In pairs, mixed lymphocyte reactions were done either with siplizumab at 0.85 to 1 ug/mL or without any drug present.

V shed 0 bases and J shed 8 bases, with 13 bases lying between them. The germline CDR1 and CDR2 sequences are GTSNPN and SVGIG (reference sequence). The CDR3 length is 14 residues. As described, mixed lymphocyte reaction cells underwent coculture at 37°C for a duration of five to seven days. Within the sample, this clone is medium-sized. No antigen is known for it. Measured with immunoSEQ multiplex PCR; TCRdb has only the in-frame clones, and not every one. The sample holds around 7,400 clones, approximately 35% seen once. The J gene is TRBJ1-4, the V gene TRBV30; D possibly corresponds to TRBD1 (5 bases). Material for sequencing was CFSE-low (dividing) CD8+ T cells sorted from an allogeneic mixed lymphocyte reaction. The sequence was obtained from a human donor in good health; the cells came from an allogeneic mixed lymphocyte reaction. CDR3 sequence: CAWSVRRGLEKLFF. Here the CDR3 DNA reads TGTGCCTGGAGTGTAAGGAGGGGACTGGAAAAACTGTTTTTT.